This T cell receptor beta chain was captured by sequencing in a study of blood T cells in healthy people across ages. It was with a sample-barcoded 5' primer and a J-beta primer mix that a second PCR of roughly 6 to 12 cycles was run. TCRdb reprocessed the 5' RACE reads via MiXCR and lists one record per CDR3 protein. The sample includes approximately 1,100,000 distinct CDR3 sequences, more than 40% of them seen just once. Germline CDR1 MNHEY, CDR2 SVGAGI. The CDR3 is 17 amino acids. V was pared by 0 bases and J by 2 bases, with 15 bases between. The chain is built from TRBV6-5 and TRBJ2-3; D assignment may be TRBD1 or TRBD2 (5 bases each). The sequenced sample consisted of blood. This TCR derives from a woman between 55 and 75 years old in good health. For the CDR3, the DNA is TGTGCCAGCAGTTACTCGGGGGACCGAAAAGACACAGATACGCAGTATTTT. Its protein is CASSYSGDRKDTDTQYF.